Listed here is a single TCR beta chain. Cohort 3 recovery required two negative PCRs, clearance, or symptom resolution. In the study's own analysis: It was from reference gene primer amplification that nucleated cell counts were estimated. Sequencing used immunoSEQ multiplex PCR; TCRdb keeps in-frame clones, though not all of them. V, J and clone size reflect that table, while D and trimming were determined from the DNA. The table includes 150,000 to 200,000 clones, roughly four fifths detected once. The data originate from a study of blood T cell repertoires in COVID-19. CDR3 length: 14 residues. V lost 1 base and J 2 bases, leaving 6 bases between the germline ends. The germline CDR1 and CDR2 sequences are SGHRS and YFSETQ.

The receptor was derived from a man aged 50 to 59 who had recovered from COVID-19. Sequenced input: PBMCs or T cells enriched from blood (not recorded which). The gene calls are TRBV5-1 and TRBJ2-2, with unresolved D. CDR3 region: CASSLPGNTGELFF. The CDR3 nucleotides are TGCGCCAGCAGCTTGCCGGGTAACACCGGGGAGCTGTTTTTT. Complete variable domain (other parts from reference TRBV5-1 and TRBJ2-2): KAGVTQTPRYLIKTRGQQVTLSCSPISGHRSVSWYQQTPGQGLQFLFEYFSETQRNKGNFPGRFSGRQFSNSRSEMNVSTLELGDSALYLCASSLPGNTGELFFGEGSRLTVL.